The rows below give T cell receptor beta chains drawn from one sample of a study of human T cells and chemical hapten exposure. One entry per CDR3 protein results from TCRdb running MiXCR on the RACE reads. Among approximately 400,000 distinct CDR3 sequences listed, 5.1% were seen once. Sequencing used whole blood, obtained in connection with sensitization to the hapten diphenylcyclopropenone (DPC). The receptors come from a woman in her forties or fifties with alopecia areata. Some clones in this sample may be carry-over from other donors' samples. The CDR3 runs from the conserved cysteine through the conserved F or W. The D gene is left open where the match is weak. Clone size appears in some rows only: once, few, many, or a class for an expanded clone.

CDR3aa: CSGAGGWYEQFF; CDR3nt: TGCAGCGGAGCGGGAGGGTGGTATGAGCAGTTCTTC; v_gene: TRBV29-1; d_gene: TRBD2; j_gene: TRBJ2-1; abundance: many
CDR3aa: CAIQTPGTNWGTEAFF; CDR3nt: TGTGCCATCCAAACACCCGGGACGAATTGGGGGACTGAAGCTTTCTTT; v_gene: TRBV6-2/TRBV6-3; d_gene: NA; j_gene: TRBJ1-1; abundance: few
CDR3aa: CASSLYRAGEQFF; CDR3nt: TGTGCCAGCAGTTTGTACAGGGCCGGTGAGCAGTTCTTC; v_gene: TRBV27; d_gene: NA; j_gene: TRBJ2-1; abundance: NA
CDR3aa: CSVPHGEELFF; CDR3nt: TGCAGCGTCCCTCACGGAGAAGAACTGTTTTTT; v_gene: TRBV29-1; d_gene: NA; j_gene: TRBJ1-4; abundance: many
CDR3aa: CSARGYAFEQYF; CDR3nt: TGCAGTGCTAGGGGGTACGCTTTCGAGCAGTACTTC; v_gene: TRBV20-1; d_gene: NA; j_gene: TRBJ2-7; abundance: many
CDR3aa: CSVHRAFQETQYF; CDR3nt: TGCAGCGTTCACAGGGCTTTCCAAGAGACCCAGTACTTC; v_gene: TRBV29-1; d_gene: NA; j_gene: TRBJ2-5; abundance: many
CDR3aa: CATSDLRLAGGETQYF; CDR3nt: TGTGCCACCAGTGATTTGCGCCTAGCAGGGGGAGAGACCCAGTACTTC; v_gene: TRBV24-1; d_gene: TRBD1; j_gene: TRBJ2-5; abundance: many
CDR3aa: CASSLDREPNTEAFF; CDR3nt: TGTGCCAGCAGCTTAGACAGGGAACCTAACACTGAAGCTTTCTTT; v_gene: TRBV13; d_gene: NA; j_gene: TRBJ1-1; abundance: many
CDR3aa: CASRISTNDEQYF; CDR3nt: TGCGCCAGCAGGATTAGTACTAACGACGAGCAGTACTTC; v_gene: TRBV5-1; d_gene: NA; j_gene: TRBJ2-7; abundance: many
CDR3aa: CASSPGLAGGADTQYF; CDR3nt: TGTGCCAGCAGCCCGGGACTAGCGGGGGGCGCAGATACGCAGTATTTT; v_gene: TRBV7-6; d_gene: TRBD2; j_gene: TRBJ2-3; abundance: many
CDR3aa: CASSYSPETTEAFF; CDR3nt: TGTGCCAGCAGTTACTCCCCCGAGACCACTGAAGCTTTCTTT; v_gene: TRBV6-6; d_gene: NA; j_gene: TRBJ1-1; abundance: many
CDR3aa: CASSPSTGGTEAFF; CDR3nt: TGTGCCAGCTCACCATCGACAGGCGGCACTGAAGCTTTCTTT; v_gene: TRBV18; d_gene: NA; j_gene: TRBJ1-1; abundance: NA
CDR3aa: CASSFQNSNEQFF; CDR3nt: TGTGCCAGCAGTTTCCAAAATAGCAATGAGCAGTTCTTC; v_gene: TRBV27; d_gene: NA; j_gene: TRBJ2-1; abundance: many
CDR3aa: CATSWGTEDQPQHF; CDR3nt: TGTGCCACCAGCTGGGGGACAGAAGATCAGCCCCAGCATTTT; v_gene: TRBV15; d_gene: TRBD1; j_gene: TRBJ1-5; abundance: many
CDR3aa: CASSQQGEGQPQHF; CDR3nt: TGTGCCAGCAGCCAACAGGGGGAGGGTCAGCCCCAGCATTTT; v_gene: TRBV6-5; d_gene: TRBD1; j_gene: TRBJ1-5; abundance: few
CDR3aa: CASGSSGHYSNQPQHF; CDR3nt: TGTGCTAGTGGTTCCTCCGGACACTATAGCAATCAGCCCCAGCATTTT; v_gene: TRBV12-5; d_gene: NA; j_gene: TRBJ1-5; abundance: many
CDR3aa: CAPRGAKGGNNEKLFF; CDR3nt: TGTGCACCTAGGGGGGCGAAGGGTGGGAATAATGAAAAACTGTTTTTT; v_gene: TRBV19; d_gene: NA; j_gene: TRBJ1-4; abundance: NA
CDR3aa: CAISDPTEQYF; CDR3nt: TGTGCCATCAGTGATCCCACGGAGCAGTACTTC; v_gene: TRBV10-3; d_gene: NA; j_gene: TRBJ2-7; abundance: many
CDR3aa: CASSQGGTGDEKLFF; CDR3nt: TGTGCCAGCAGCCAAGGCGGGACAGGGGATGAAAAACTGTTTTTT; v_gene: TRBV4-2; d_gene: TRBD1; j_gene: TRBJ1-4; abundance: NA
CDR3aa: CASSYGYGYTF; CDR3nt: TGCGCCAGCAGCTACGGCTATGGCTACACCTTC; v_gene: TRBV5-1; d_gene: NA; j_gene: TRBJ1-2; abundance: many
CDR3aa: CASSSRLDSSANNSPLHF; CDR3nt: TGTGCCAGCAGCTCCCGACTCGACAGTAGCGCAAATAATTCACCCCTCCACTTT; v_gene: TRBV7-2; d_gene: NA; j_gene: TRBJ1-6; abundance: few
CDR3aa: CASSEVVAGDIDTQYF; CDR3nt: TGTGCCAGCAGTGAAGTGGTAGCGGGAGATATAGATACGCAGTATTTT; v_gene: TRBV6-1; d_gene: TRBD2; j_gene: TRBJ2-3; abundance: few
CDR3aa: CSATDGLNQPQHF; CDR3nt: TGCAGTGCTACGGACGGTCTCAATCAGCCCCAGCATTTT; v_gene: TRBV20-1; d_gene: NA; j_gene: TRBJ1-5; abundance: NA
CDR3aa: CASSPPAGGSYNEQFF; CDR3nt: TGTGCCAGCAGCCCCCCAGCGGGAGGCTCCTACAATGAGCAGTTCTTC; v_gene: TRBV9; d_gene: TRBD2; j_gene: TRBJ2-1; abundance: few
CDR3aa: CSVVREGPVGELFF; CDR3nt: TGCAGCGTTGTTCGGGAGGGCCCGGTCGGGGAGCTGTTTTTT; v_gene: TRBV29-1; d_gene: TRBD2; j_gene: TRBJ2-2; abundance: NA
CDR3aa: CASSRDVGIGNEQFF; CDR3nt: TGTGCCAGCAGCCGGGACGTAGGGATAGGGAATGAGCAGTTCTTC; v_gene: TRBV5-5; d_gene: NA; j_gene: TRBJ2-1; abundance: many
CDR3aa: CASSPDQGSTTDTQYF; CDR3nt: TGTGCCAGCAGCCCCGACCAGGGGTCTACTACAGATACGCAGTATTTT; v_gene: TRBV9; d_gene: NA; j_gene: TRBJ2-3; abundance: many
CDR3aa: CASSPRTGGFGANVLTF; CDR3nt: TGCGCCAGCAGCCCCAGGACAGGAGGATTTGGGGCCAACGTCCTGACTTTC; v_gene: TRBV4-3; d_gene: TRBD1; j_gene: TRBJ2-6; abundance: many
CDR3aa: CSVADRGQDTQYF; CDR3nt: TGCAGCGTTGCGGACAGGGGGCAAGATACGCAGTATTTT; v_gene: TRBV29-1; d_gene: TRBD1; j_gene: TRBJ2-3; abundance: many